Listed below are T cell receptor beta chains from one sample, sequenced in a study of technical replicates of blood from four donors. Generated by immunoSEQ multiplex PCR, the TCRdb table keeps only in-frame clones and is missing some. This table holds 75,000 to 90,000 clones, approximately 93% found once. Sequencing used T cells isolated from PBMCs. Receptors were obtained from a human donor in good health. CDR3s include the opening cysteine and the closing phenylalanine or tryptophan. The D gene is left open where the match is weak.

d_call v_call cdr3_aa
TRBD2 TRBV2 CASSEARGGPGEQYF
TRBD1 TRBV5-1 CASSLGTALNQPQHF
TRBD1 TRBV9 CASSVGRGLGYGYTF
. TRBV29-1 CSVRTRTQNNEQFF
. TRBV28 CASVSAELNYGYTF
. TRBV29-1 CSVVMEGQGGNTIYF
. TRBV7-2 CASSQGGSVKNTEAFF
. TRBV5-6 CASSLGRASYEQYF
TRBD1 TRBV6-1 CASRPQGSGNTIYF
TRBD2 TRBV5-1 CASSREGRYNEQFF
. TRBV15 CATSSDGFMWGEETQYF